The following is a TCR beta chain sequence with its context. The authors' processing: How many nucleated cells were present was estimated from reference gene primer amplification. TCRdb's copy holds only in-frame clones and misses some; the assay was immunoSEQ multiplex PCR. The V and J calls and the clone size are those of that table, but D and trimming were determined from the DNA. The repertoire holds 200,000 or so clones, with about 85% as singletons. These data are taken from a study of blood T cell repertoires in COVID-19. Study summary: Researchers got acute and convalescent COVID-19 samples from the United States, Italy and Spain. From T cells, B-cell-depleted T cells, or PBMCs came the material, which was cDNA or gDNA.

The CDR3 is made up of 14 amino acids. V dropped 1 base and J dropped 2 bases, with 7 bases sitting between them. Germline CDR1 SGHDT, CDR2 YYEEEE. The V gene is TRBV5-6, the J gene TRBJ2-1; tentative D call: TRBD2 (5 bases). What was sequenced was peripheral blood. The TCR originated in a woman aged 55-70 years who had recovered from COVID-19. CDR3 bases: TGTGCCAGCAGCTTGCGCGGGCCCTACAATGAGCAGTTCTTC. Its translation is CASSLRGPYNEQFF.